This entry lists 17 T cell receptor beta chains sequenced from one sample in a study of T cells in Graves' hyperthyroidism and ophthalmopathy. RNA transcripts provided the source from which TCR beta CDR3 regions were amplified. HTBI primers were employed in a first-round RT-PCR of the TCR CDR3. In TCRdb, the multiplex PCR reads were re-called with MiXCR into one record per CDR3 protein. The sample comprises under 550,000 distinct CDR3 sequences, approximately 15% of which are singletons, and roughly 4.8% rests with the top ten. Sequences were obtained from blood. These receptors were taken from a woman aged 18-29 years with Graves' hyperthyroidism.

The table lists this clonotype with many counts. The chain employs TRBV3-1 and TRBJ2-1; D might be TRBD2 (5 bases). The V end was cut by 6 bases, the J end by 8 bases, with 11 bases between. The CDR3 is made up of 12 amino acids. The germline gives CDR1 LGHDT, CDR2 YNNKEL (reference sequence). Written as DNA, the CDR3 is TGTGCCAGCAGTCTTACTAGAGATGAGCAGTTCTTC. It yields the protein CASSLTRDEQFF.

This clonotype showed up many times. The chain couples TRBV20-1 to TRBJ2-5; TRBD1 matches at 9 bases. The ends lost 6 bases at V and 1 base at J; junction bases unmatched: 9. The germline V gene has CDR1 DFQATT and CDR2 SNEGSKA (reference sequence). CDR3 length: 15 amino acids. CDR3 loop: CSAGQGRSFQETQYF. The CDR3 region has the DNA TGCAGTGCGGGACAGGGTAGATCATTCCAAGAGACCCAGTACTTC.

This clonotype was detected ten times or more. The V call is TRBV9, the J call TRBJ2-3; 13 bases agree with TRBD2. This CDR3 has 17 amino acids. The germline V gene encodes CDR1 SGDLS and CDR2 YYNGEE. Losses at the gene ends were 3 bases for V and 1 base for J; bases not matched to a gene: 5. CDR3 sequence reads: CASSASGLAGGTDTQYF. The CDR3 nucleotides are TGTGCCAGCAGCGCCTCCGGACTAGCGGGAGGCACAGATACGCAGTATTTT. Combining the CDR3 with reference TRBV9 and TRBJ2-3 gives the whole variable domain DSGVTQTPKHLITATGQRVTLRCSPRSGDLSVYWYQQSLDQGLQFLIQYYNGEERAKGNILERFSAQQFPDLHSELNLSSLELGDSALYFCASSASGLAGGTDTQYFGPGTRLTVL.

This clonotype was seen a handful of times. The chain joins TRBV25-1 to TRBJ2-4, with D possibly TRBD1 on 6 matching bases. CDR1 is MGHDK and CDR2 is SYGVNS in the germline V gene. This CDR3 is 15 amino acids long. V was shortened by 3 bases and J by 1 base, with 10 bases between the two germline ends. CDR3 sequence reads: CASSEGAAAKNIQYF. The CDR3 DNA is TGTGCCAGCAGTGAGGGGGCTGCGGCCAAAAACATTCAGTACTTC.

This clonotype was counted between two and nine times. CDR3 sequence reads: CASSSTGSLGNTIYF. The CDR3, as DNA: TGTGCCAGCAGTTCAACAGGGAGCTTAGGAAACACCATATATTTT. The chain links TRBV6-5 to TRBJ1-3; a weak D match, TRBD1 (6 bases). The CDR3 consists of 15 residues. Trimming removed 4 bases at V and 4 bases at J, with 14 bases between. Germline V gene data show CDR1 as MNHEY and CDR2 as SVGAGI.

Here the CDR3 DNA reads TGCGCCAGCAGCCAACAGGCGACCTCAAATGAAAAACTGTTTTTT. Translating gives CASSQQATSNEKLFF. The gene calls are TRBV4-1 and TRBJ1-4; no definite D call. V was trimmed by 2 bases and J by 5 bases, leaving 12 bases between them. The CDR3 runs 15 residues. Germline CDR1 reads MGHRA; CDR2 reads YSYEKL.

This clonotype was seen many times. The V and J genes are TRBV28 and TRBJ2-3; no clear D gene. The CDR3 is 11 residues long. Deletions cut 5 bases from V and 6 bases from J, with 6 bases between. CDR1 and CDR2 (germline): MDHEN, SYDVKM. The CDR3 protein is CASSQADTQYF. In nucleotides, the CDR3 is TGTGCCAGCAGTCAAGCGGATACGCAGTATTTT.

This clonotype was recorded at least ten times. The rearrangement joins TRBV5-6 to TRBJ2-7; D gene ambiguous. Trimming removed 4 bases at V and 1 base at J, with 12 bases between. In germline, CDR1 is SGHDT, CDR2 YYEEEE. This CDR3 is 14 amino acids long. The CDR3 DNA reads as TGTGCCAGCAGCATCCGGGCACGTTCCTACGAGCAGTACTTC. Translation: CASSIRARSYEQYF.

This CDR3 is CASSQLDGGFSYNEQFF. As DNA, the CDR3 is TGTGCCAGCAGCCAACTAGATGGCGGTTTCTCCTACAATGAGCAGTTCTTC. The chain couples TRBV14 to TRBJ2-1; D gene ambiguous. Germline loops: CDR1 SGHDN, CDR2 FVKESK. V lost 2 bases to trimming and J lost 0 bases, with 14 bases between them. This CDR3 comprises 17 residues.

This clonotype was seen a few times. The chain is built from TRBV4-2 and TRBJ1-1; no definite D call. The CDR3 has 13 residues. Looked up from germline, CDR1 is LGHNA and CDR2 is YNFKEQ. The V end was cut by 0 bases, the J end by 3 bases, with 5 bases between. CDR3 protein: CASSQDSDTEAFF. The CDR3 DNA follows: TGTGCCAGCAGCCAAGATTCCGACACTGAAGCTTTCTTT.

This clonotype was detected many times. The chain carries TRBV12-3 or TRBV12-4 and TRBJ1-4; D unclear. CDR3 size: 16 residues. Trimming left V 6 bases short and J 3 bases short, with 17 bases between. Here the CDR3 reads CASSQARGAANEKLFF. Written as DNA, the CDR3 is TGTGCCAGCAGCCAAGCACGGGGTGCGGCTAATGAAAAACTGTTTTTT.

The chain carries TRBV11-2 and TRBJ2-5; 9 bases line up with TRBD2. The length of the CDR3 is 14 residues. Looked up from germline, CDR1 is SGHAT and CDR2 is FQNNGV. V lost 5 bases and J lost 2; bases outside the gene matches: 3. CDR3 in DNA: TGTGCCAGCAGCAGGACTAGCGCACAAGAGACCCAGTACTTC. It codes for CASSRTSAQETQYF.

This clonotype was recorded many times. This rearrangement joins TRBV5-1 to TRBJ2-2; no clear D. V gave up 5 bases and J gave up 7 bases, with 18 bases separating them. CDR3 length: 15 residues. Germline CDR1 and CDR2: SGHRS and YFSETQ. The CDR3 nucleotides read TGCGCCAGCAGTTCGATTACCAAGGGCGGCGGGGAGCTGTTTTTT. It encodes CASSSITKGGGELFF.

This clonotype was recorded at least ten times. The gene calls are TRBV12-3 or TRBV12-4 and TRBJ2-7, with 8 bases lining up with TRBD1. The CDR3 spans 13 residues. The V and J ends lost 2 bases and 7 bases, in that order; junction bases with no gene match: 4. CDR3 nucleotides: TGTGCCAGCAGTTTACAGGGGGCAAGGGAGCAGTACTTC. Translated, it gives CASSLQGAREQYF.

About this clonotype itself: This may come from a read error, since a much larger clone is one base off. The chain carries TRBV9 and TRBJ2-1; weak D call: TRBD2 (6 bases). The J call may be faulty, since TRBJ2-7 better matches the DNA end. The CDR3 has 15 amino acids. The germline V gene encodes CDR1 SGDLS and CDR2 YYNGEE. This CDR3 is CASSGGGMTYNEQYF. For the CDR3, the DNA is TGTGCCAGCAGCGGGGGCGGGATGACCTACAATGAGCAGTACTTC.

This clonotype has ten or more counts. CDR3 DNA sequence: TGCAGTGCTTTCGACCTTGGACAGGGGAATCAGCCCCAGCATTTT. This translates into CSAFDLGQGNQPQHF. The chain recombines TRBV20-1 with TRBJ1-5; 9 bases align to TRBD1. V shed 5 bases, J shed 4 bases, and the junction held 9 bases outside the gene matches. The CDR3 spans 15 residues. Looked up from germline, CDR1 is DFQATT and CDR2 is SNEGSKA (reference sequence).

This clonotype was found many times. The chain employs TRBV20-1 and TRBJ2-3; D possibly corresponds to TRBD2 (6 bases). The ends were cut back, 3 bases at V and 4 bases at J, with 17 bases in the middle. Germline V gene data show CDR1 as DFQATT and CDR2 as SNEGSKA (reference sequence). The CDR3 extends over 15 amino acids. The chain's CDR3 is CSARQGGMRADTQYF. CDR3 nucleotides: TGCAGTGCTAGGCAGGGCGGGATGAGGGCAGATACGCAGTATTTT.